This entry lists 11 T cell receptor beta chains sequenced from one sample in a study of blood T cell repertoires in COVID-19. Repertoires were generated with immunoSEQ multiplex PCR, while TCRdb's copy carries only in-frame clones and drops some. Of 53,000 or so clones in the sample, about 77% were seen once. The sequenced sample was peripheral blood. The receptor set was obtained from a man between 65 and 85 years old with active or convalescent COVID-19.

As DNA, the CDR3 is TGTGCCAGCAGCAAAGGGCCCATAGCAGGGAATTCACCCCTCCACTTT. This sequence encodes CASSKGPIAGNSPLHF. The genes are TRBV21-1 and TRBJ1-6; no check of the table's D call, TRBD1, against the DNA was made. TRBV21-1 is classified as a pseudogene. The CDR3 sequence is 16 residues long.

This chain connects TRBV11-2 to TRBJ2-3; a weak D match, TRBD1 (8 bases). Germline V gives CDR1 SGHAT, CDR2 FQNNGV. The CDR3 spans 15 residues. The V end was cut by 5 bases, the J end by 3 bases, with 15 bases between. CDR3: CASSPGQGGTDTQYF. The DNA for the CDR3 is TGTGCCAGCAGCCCCGGACAGGGAGGGACAGATACGCAGTATTTT.

In this sample, this clone turned up once. The chain recombines TRBV9 with TRBJ2-6, with 7 bases fitting TRBD1. With 3 bases clipped from V and 0 bases from J, the junction kept 9 bases outside the gene matches. The CDR3 consists of 18 residues. Germline CDR1 is SGDLS and CDR2 is YYNGEE. The DNA of the CDR3 is TGTGCCAGCAGCGCTCCCCGACAGGGTTACTCTGGGGCCAACGTCCTGACTTTC. Encoded protein: CASSAPRQGYSGANVLTF.

In this sample, this clone turned up a few times. The chain recombines TRBV6-5 with TRBJ2-7, with 7 bases lining up with TRBD1. The V gene end was trimmed by 10 bases and the J gene end by 2 bases; junction bases not matched to a gene: 14. CDR1 and CDR2 (germline): MNHEY, SVGAGI. The CDR3 runs 15 residues. The CDR3 nucleotides read TGTGCCACCCAATTAGGGGCGACAGGGACCTACGAGCAGTACTTC. Its protein is CATQLGATGTYEQYF.

The chain carries TRBV7-2 and TRBJ2-1; 7 bases line up with TRBD1. Germline CDR1 and CDR2: SGHTA and FQGNSA. Losses at the gene ends were 0 bases for V and 2 bases for J; bases not matched to a gene: 1. This CDR3 has 15 amino acids. The CDR3 spells CASSLAQGAYNEQFF. The CDR3 DNA is TGTGCCAGCAGCTTAGCGCAGGGGGCCTACAATGAGCAGTTCTTC. Based on the CDR3 plus reference TRBV7-2 and TRBJ2-1, the full variable domain is GAGVSQSPSNKVTEKGKDVELRCDPISGHTALYWYRQSLGQGLEFLIYFQGNSAPDKSGLPSDRFSAERTGGSVSTLTIQRTQQEDSAVYLCASSLAQGAYNEQFFGPGTRLTVL.

The chain has TRBV24-1 and TRBJ2-1, with 8 positions matching TRBD1. This CDR3 is built from 16 residues. Losses at the gene ends were 4 bases for V and 6 bases for J; bases not matched to a gene: 10. Looked up from germline, CDR1 is KGHDR and CDR2 is SFDVKD. The CDR3 is CATSDPGGALINEQFF. In DNA, the CDR3 is TGTGCCACCAGTGACCCAGGGGGCGCCTTGATCAATGAGCAGTTCTTC.

The table lists this clone with a few counts. The chain combines TRBV29-1 with TRBJ1-2; D possibly corresponds to TRBD1 (6 bases). This CDR3 region has 13 residues. Trimming shortened V by 8 bases and J by 0 bases, and 13 bases separated the two germline ends. CDR1 is SQVTM and CDR2 is ANQGSEA in the germline V gene. CDR3 nucleotide sequence: TGCAGCACTAGGGACACCTCTAACTATGGCTACACCTTC. It specifies CSTRDTSNYGYTF.

The chain joins TRBV18 to TRBJ1-4, with D maybe TRBD1 (6 bases). V gave up 4 bases and J gave up 7 bases, with 22 bases separating them. This CDR3 comprises 17 residues. From germline, CDR1 is KGHSH and CDR2 LQKENI. The CDR3: CASSQEGGTSLGEKLFF. The CDR3 DNA follows: TGTGCCAGCTCACAAGAAGGGGGTACCAGTTTGGGTGAAAAACTGTTTTTT.

This clone was observed a handful of times. V usage is TRBV24-1 and J usage is TRBJ1-2, with 7 bases aligning to TRBD1. Germline V CDR1 and CDR2: KGHDR, SFDVKD. This CDR3 is 14 amino acids long. V was clipped by 4 bases and J by 8 bases; unmatched bases: 9. The CDR3 nucleotides read TGTGCCACCAGTGACCGGGACAGTAAGGAGGGCTACACCTTC. As protein: CATSDRDSKEGYTF.

The chain links TRBV6-2 or TRBV6-3 to TRBJ2-3; 14 nucleotides align to TRBD2. This CDR3 region has 18 residues. From germline, CDR1 is MNHEY and CDR2 SVGEGT. V lost 2 bases and J lost 0; bases outside the gene matches: 4. Written as DNA, the CDR3 is TGTGCCAGCAGTTACGGACTAGCGGGGGGAACTAGCACAGATACGCAGTATTTT. This encodes CASSYGLAGGTSTDTQYF.

This chain joins TRBV24-1 and TRBJ2-1; D not resolved. The CDR3 is 14 residues long. Between the trimmed V and J ends, which lost 3 bases and 9 bases, there was a span of 14 bases. Germline assignment: CDR1 KGHDR and CDR2 SFDVKD. The CDR3 sequence is CATSDETYKGEQFF. Here the CDR3 DNA reads TGTGCCACCAGTGATGAGACTTACAAAGGTGAGCAGTTCTTC.